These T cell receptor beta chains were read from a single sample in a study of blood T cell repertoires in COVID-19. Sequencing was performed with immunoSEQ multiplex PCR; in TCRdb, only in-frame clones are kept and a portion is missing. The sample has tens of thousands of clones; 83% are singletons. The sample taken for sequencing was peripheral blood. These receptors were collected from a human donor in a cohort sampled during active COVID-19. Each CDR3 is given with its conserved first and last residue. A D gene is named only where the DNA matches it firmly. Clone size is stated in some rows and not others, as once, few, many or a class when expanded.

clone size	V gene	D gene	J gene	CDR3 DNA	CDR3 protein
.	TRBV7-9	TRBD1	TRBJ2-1	TGTGCCAGCAGCAAAACAGGGGTTGAGCAGTTCTTC	CASSKTGVEQFF
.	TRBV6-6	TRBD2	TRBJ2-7	TGTGCCAGCAGTTACGCTAGCGGGGACTACTACGAGCAGTACTTC	CASSYASGDYYEQYF
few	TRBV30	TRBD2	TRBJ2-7	TGTGCCTGGAGTGTTAATCGGGAGGCCGGGCAGTACTTC	CAWSVNREAGQYF
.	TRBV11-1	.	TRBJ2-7	TGTGCCAGCAGCCTCAACAGGGCCGCCGAGCAGTACTTC	CASSLNRAAEQYF
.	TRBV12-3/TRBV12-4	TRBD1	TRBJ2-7	TGTGCCAGCAGCCGTGGACAGGGCTACGAGCAGTACTTC	CASSRGQGYEQYF
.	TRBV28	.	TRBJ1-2	TGTGCCAGCAGTTCAACAGGGTATGGCTACACCTTC	CASSSTGYGYTF
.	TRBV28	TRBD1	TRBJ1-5	TGTGCCAGCAGTTCCGGGACAGGGGGCCAACAGCCCCAGCATTTT	CASSSGTGGQQPQHF
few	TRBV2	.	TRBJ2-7	TGTGCCAGCAGGGGTACAGGGATCACCTACGAGCAGTACTTC	CASRGTGITYEQYF
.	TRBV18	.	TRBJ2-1	TGTGCCAGCTCACCTCTGAGGCAGCACGATGAGCAGTTCTTC	CASSPLRQHDEQFF
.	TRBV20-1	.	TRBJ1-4	TGCAGTGCCGGAGGCGAAAAACTGTTTTTT	CSAGGEKLFF
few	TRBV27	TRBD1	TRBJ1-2	TGTGCCAGCAGTTTAATAGGGGACAGGGGGACGAAAGGCTACACCTTC	CASSLIGDRGTKGYTF
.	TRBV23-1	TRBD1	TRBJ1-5	TGCGCCAGCACCACCGACAGGGCGAATCAGCCCCAGCATTTT	CASTTDRANQPQHF